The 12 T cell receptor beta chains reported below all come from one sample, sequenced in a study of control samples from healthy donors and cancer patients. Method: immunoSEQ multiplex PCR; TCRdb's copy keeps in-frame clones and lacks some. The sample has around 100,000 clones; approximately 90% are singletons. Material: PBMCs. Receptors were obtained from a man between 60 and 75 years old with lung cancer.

In DNA, the CDR3 is TGTGCCAGCAGCCCTGCAAGCTCCAGGACCTACAATGAGCAGTTCTTC. This gives the protein CASSPASSRTYNEQFF. The V gene is TRBV4-2, the J gene TRBJ2-1; D not resolved. This CDR3 is 16 amino acids long. CDR1 and CDR2 (germline): LGHNA, YNFKEQ. V gave up 4 bases and J gave up 2 bases, with 15 bases separating them.

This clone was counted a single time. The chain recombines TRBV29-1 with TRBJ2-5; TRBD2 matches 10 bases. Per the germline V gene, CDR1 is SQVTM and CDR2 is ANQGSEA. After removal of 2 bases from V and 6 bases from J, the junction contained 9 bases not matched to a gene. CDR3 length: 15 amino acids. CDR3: CSVEIAGGVPKTQYF. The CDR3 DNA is TGCAGCGTTGAAATAGCGGGGGGCGTCCCAAAGACCCAGTACTTC. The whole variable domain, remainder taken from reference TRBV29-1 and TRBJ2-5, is SAVISQKPSRDICQRGTSLTIQCQVDSQVTMMFWYRQQPGQSLTLIATANQGSEATYESGFVIDKFPISRPNLTFSTLTVSNMSPEDSSIYLCSVEIAGGVPKTQYFGPGTRLLVL.

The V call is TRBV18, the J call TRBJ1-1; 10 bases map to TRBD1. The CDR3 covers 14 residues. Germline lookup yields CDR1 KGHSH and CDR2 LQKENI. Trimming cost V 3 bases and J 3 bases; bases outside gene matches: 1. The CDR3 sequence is CASSPGQGHTEAFF. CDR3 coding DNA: TGTGCCAGCTCACCGGGACAGGGGCACACTGAAGCTTTCTTT.

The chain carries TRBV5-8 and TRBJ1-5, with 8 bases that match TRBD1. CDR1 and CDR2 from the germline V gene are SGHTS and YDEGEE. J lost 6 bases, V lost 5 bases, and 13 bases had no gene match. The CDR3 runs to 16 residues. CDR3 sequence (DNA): TGTGCCAGCAGAGATCAAGGACAGGGAGGTGGTCAGCCCCAGCATTTT. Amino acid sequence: CASRDQGQGGGQPQHF.

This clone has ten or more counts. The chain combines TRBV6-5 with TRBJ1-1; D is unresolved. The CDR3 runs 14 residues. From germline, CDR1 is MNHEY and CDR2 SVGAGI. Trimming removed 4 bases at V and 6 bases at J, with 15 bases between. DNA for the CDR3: TGTGCCAGCAGTTTAAGGTACGACGTTCCTGAAGCTTTCTTT. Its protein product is CASSLRYDVPEAFF.

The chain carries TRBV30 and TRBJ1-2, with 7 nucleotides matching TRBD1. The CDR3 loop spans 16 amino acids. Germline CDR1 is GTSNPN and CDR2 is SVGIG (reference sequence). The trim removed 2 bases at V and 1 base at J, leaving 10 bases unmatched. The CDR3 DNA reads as TGTGCCTGGAGTTTTGGGCGGGACAGACGTAACTATGGCTACACCTTC. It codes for CAWSFGRDRRNYGYTF. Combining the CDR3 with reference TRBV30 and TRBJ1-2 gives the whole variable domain SQTIHQWPATLVQPVGSPLSLECTVEGTSNPNLYWYRQAAGRGLQLLFYSVGIGQISSEVPQNLSASRPQDRQFILSSKKLLLSDSGFYLCAWSFGRDRRNYGYTFGSGTRLTVV.

CDR3 nucleotide sequence: TGTGCCAGCCGTGATGGGGACTCCTACGAGCAGTACGTC. The encoded protein is CASRDGDSYEQYV. The chain uses TRBV6-1 and TRBJ2-7; D remains unclear. The CDR3 loop spans 13 amino acids. Germline V gives CDR1 MNHNS, CDR2 SASEGT.

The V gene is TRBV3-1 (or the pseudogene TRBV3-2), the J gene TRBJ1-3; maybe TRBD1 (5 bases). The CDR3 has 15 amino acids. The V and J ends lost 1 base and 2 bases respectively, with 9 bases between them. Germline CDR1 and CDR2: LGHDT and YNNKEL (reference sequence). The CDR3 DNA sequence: TGTGCCAGCAGCCAAGGAGCAGGGCCTGGAAACACCATATATTTT. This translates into CASSQGAGPGNTIYF.

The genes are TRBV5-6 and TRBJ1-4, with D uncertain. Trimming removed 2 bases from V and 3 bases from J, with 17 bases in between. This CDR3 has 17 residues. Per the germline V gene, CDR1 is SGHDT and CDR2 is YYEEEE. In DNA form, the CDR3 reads TGTGCCAGCAGCTTCCAACTAGGACTGTCGTCTAATGAAAAACTGTTTTTT. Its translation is CASSFQLGLSSNEKLFF.

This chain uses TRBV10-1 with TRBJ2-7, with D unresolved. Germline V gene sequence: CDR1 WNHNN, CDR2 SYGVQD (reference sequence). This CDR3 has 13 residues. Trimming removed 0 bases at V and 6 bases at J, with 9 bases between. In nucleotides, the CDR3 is TGCGCCAGCAGTGAGTCGCACGGACGCGAGCAGTACTTC. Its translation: CASSESHGREQYF.

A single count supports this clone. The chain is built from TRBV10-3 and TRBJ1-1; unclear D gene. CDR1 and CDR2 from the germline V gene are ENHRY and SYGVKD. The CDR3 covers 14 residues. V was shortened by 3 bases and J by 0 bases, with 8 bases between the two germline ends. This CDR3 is CAISEPGLNTEAFF. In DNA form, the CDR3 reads TGTGCCATCAGTGAACCGGGGTTGAACACTGAAGCTTTCTTT.

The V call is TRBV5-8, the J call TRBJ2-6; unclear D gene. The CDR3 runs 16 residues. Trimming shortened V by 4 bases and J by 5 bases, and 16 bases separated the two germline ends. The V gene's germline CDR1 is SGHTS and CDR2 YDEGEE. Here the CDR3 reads CASSADGPHRANVLTF. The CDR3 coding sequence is TGTGCCAGCAGCGCGGACGGACCCCACAGGGCCAACGTCCTGACTTTC.